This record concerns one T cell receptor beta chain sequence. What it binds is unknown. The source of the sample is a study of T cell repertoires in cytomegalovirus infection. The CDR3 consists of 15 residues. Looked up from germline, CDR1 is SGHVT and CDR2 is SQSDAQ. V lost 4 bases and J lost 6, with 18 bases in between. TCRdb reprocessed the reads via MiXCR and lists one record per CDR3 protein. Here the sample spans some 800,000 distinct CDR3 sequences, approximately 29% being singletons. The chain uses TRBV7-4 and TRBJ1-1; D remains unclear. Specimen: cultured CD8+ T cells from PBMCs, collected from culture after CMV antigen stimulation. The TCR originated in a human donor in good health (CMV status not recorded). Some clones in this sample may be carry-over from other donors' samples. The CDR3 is CASSSLWTNSPEAFF. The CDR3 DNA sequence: TGTGCCAGCAGCTCACTCTGGACGAATAGCCCTGAAGCTTTCTTT. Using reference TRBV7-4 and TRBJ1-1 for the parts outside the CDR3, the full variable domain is GAGVSQSPRYKVAKRGRDVALRCDSISGHVTLYWYRQTLGQGSEVLTYSQSDAQRDKSGRPSGRFSAERPERSVSTLKIQRTEQGDSAVYLCASSSLWTNSPEAFFGQGTRLTVV.